Listed below are T cell receptor beta chains from one sample, sequenced in a study of Graves' ophthalmopathy and Graves' hyperthyroidism. TCRdb passed the multiplex PCR reads through MiXCR, listing each CDR3 protein once. This sample carries around 1,200,000 distinct CDR3 sequences, approximately 35% of them seen once, and the ten largest clones take roughly 10%. The sequenced sample consisted of peripheral blood or thyroid tissue (not recorded which). The receptor set was obtained from an adult man with Graves' hyperthyroidism. Each CDR3 is given without its conserved first and last residue.

V	J	CDR3
TRBV4-2	TRBJ1-1	ASSQDQEENTEAF
TRBV28	TRBJ2-7	ASSSRRATYEQY
TRBV2	TRBJ2-7	ASRKETGSREQY
TRBV7-8	TRBJ1-3	ASSLGGGIVNTIY
TRBV24-1	TRBJ1-5	ATSERGAGNQPQH
TRBV7-9	TRBJ2-5	ASSQTGGGETQY
TRBV29-1	TRBJ2-5	SVEVGGGETQY
TRBV5-1	TRBJ1-1	ASSLDKGQRMNTEAF
TRBV10-2	TRBJ1-2	ASNPRTSGGYT
TRBV9	TRBJ2-5	ASSVTTGAGLETQY
TRBV7-9	TRBJ2-7	ASSQLGQY
TRBV19	TRBJ2-7	ASSNSGNEQY
TRBV7-3	TRBJ1-5	ASSQGLGFNQPQH
TRBV6-6	TRBJ2-5	ASGQDVGVETQY
TRBV29-1	TRBJ2-7	SVSGTGIYEQY
TRBV13	TRBJ2-5	ASSYGQTLETQY
TRBV7-6	TRBJ2-6	ASSPPGTGANVLT
TRBV18	TRBJ1-2	ASSPTKANYGYT
TRBV20-1	TRBJ1-3	SARGLSGNTIY
TRBV20-1	TRBJ1-4	SARRGSGNEKLF
TRBV27	TRBJ1-6	ASSLSGGYNSPLH
TRBV18	TRBJ2-5	ASSPFGTEQETQY
TRBV7-9	TRBJ1-1	ASSISGGGGTEAF
TRBV13	TRBJ2-7	ATPQGTYEQY
TRBV6-6	TRBJ2-5	ASSSALGLPYQETQY
TRBV7-3	TRBJ2-5	ASSLSSSATPPTGAETQY
TRBV5-4	TRBJ2-7	ASGKPGQGAYEQY
TRBV7-8	TRBJ2-7	ASSPPVS
TRBV6-6	TRBJ2-7	ASSDPPKAGGPSEQY
TRBV5-1	TRBJ2-7	ASSLNGAQHYEQY
TRBV12-3/TRBV12-4	TRBJ2-7	ASSSYGTEAYEQY
TRBV9	TRBJ1-4	ASSLSARWGNEKLF
TRBV20-1	TRBJ1-2	SARPRPQGGYT
TRBV20-1	TRBJ2-7	SARGDSKNPFGGAYEQY
TRBV2	TRBJ2-3	ASTAFAGLASTDTQY
TRBV4-3	TRBJ2-5	ASSQGSAFQETQY